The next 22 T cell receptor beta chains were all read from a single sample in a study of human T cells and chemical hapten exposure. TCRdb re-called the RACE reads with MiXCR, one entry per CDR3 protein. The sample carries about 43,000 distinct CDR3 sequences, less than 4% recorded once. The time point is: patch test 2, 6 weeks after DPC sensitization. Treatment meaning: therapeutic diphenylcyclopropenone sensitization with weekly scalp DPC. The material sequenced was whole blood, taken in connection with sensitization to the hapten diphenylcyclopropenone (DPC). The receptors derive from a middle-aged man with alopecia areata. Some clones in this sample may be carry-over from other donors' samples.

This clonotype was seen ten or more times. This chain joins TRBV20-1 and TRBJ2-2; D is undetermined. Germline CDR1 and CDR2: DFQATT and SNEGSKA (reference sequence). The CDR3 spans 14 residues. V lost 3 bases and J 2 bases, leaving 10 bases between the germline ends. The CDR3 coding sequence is TGCAGTGCTAGTCTAGTAATCAACACCGGGGAGCTGTTTTTT. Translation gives CSASLVINTGELFF.

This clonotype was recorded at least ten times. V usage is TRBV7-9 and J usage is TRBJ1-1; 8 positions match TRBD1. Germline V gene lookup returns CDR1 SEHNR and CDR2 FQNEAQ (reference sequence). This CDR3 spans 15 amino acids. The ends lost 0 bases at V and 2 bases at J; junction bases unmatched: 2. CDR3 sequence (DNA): TGTGCCAGCAGCTTAGCGGGACAGGTTAACACTGAAGCTTTCTTT. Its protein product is CASSLAGQVNTEAFF.

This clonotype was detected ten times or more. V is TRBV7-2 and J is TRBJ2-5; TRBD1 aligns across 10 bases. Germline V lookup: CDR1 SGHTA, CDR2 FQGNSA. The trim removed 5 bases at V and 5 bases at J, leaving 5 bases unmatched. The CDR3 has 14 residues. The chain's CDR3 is CASSPDRGQETQYF. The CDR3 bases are TGTGCCAGCAGCCCCGACAGGGGGCAGGAGACCCAGTACTTC.

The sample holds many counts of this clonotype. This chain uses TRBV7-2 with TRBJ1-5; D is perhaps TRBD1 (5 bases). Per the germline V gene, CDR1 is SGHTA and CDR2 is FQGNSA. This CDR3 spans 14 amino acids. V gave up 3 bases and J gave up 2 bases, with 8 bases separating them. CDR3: CASSLTGGNQPQHF. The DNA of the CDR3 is TGTGCCAGCAGCTTGACGGGGGGCAATCAGCCCCAGCATTTT.

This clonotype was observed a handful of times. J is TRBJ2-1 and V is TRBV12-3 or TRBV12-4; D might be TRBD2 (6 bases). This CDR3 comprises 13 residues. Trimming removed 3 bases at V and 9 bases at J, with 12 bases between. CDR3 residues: CASSFGGSGEQFF. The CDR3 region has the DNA TGTGCCAGCAGTTTCGGGGGTTCCGGTGAGCAGTTCTTC.

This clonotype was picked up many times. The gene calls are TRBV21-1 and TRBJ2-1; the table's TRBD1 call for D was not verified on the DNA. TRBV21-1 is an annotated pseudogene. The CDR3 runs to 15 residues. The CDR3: CASSQKGGDYNEQFF. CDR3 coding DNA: TGTGCCAGCAGCCAAAAGGGCGGAGACTACAATGAGCAGTTCTTC.

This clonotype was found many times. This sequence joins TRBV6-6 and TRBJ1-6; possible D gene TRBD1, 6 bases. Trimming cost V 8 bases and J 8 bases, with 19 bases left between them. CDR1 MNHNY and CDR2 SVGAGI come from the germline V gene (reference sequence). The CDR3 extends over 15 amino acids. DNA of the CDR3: TGTGCCAGCGGATCACAGGGAGCCGCGGATTCACCCCTCCACTTT. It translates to CASGSQGAADSPLHF.

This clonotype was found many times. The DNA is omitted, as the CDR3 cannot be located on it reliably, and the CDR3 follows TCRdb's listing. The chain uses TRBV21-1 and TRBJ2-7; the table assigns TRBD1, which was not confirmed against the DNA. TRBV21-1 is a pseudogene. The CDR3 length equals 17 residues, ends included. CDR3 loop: CASSKISVAGGSYEQYF.

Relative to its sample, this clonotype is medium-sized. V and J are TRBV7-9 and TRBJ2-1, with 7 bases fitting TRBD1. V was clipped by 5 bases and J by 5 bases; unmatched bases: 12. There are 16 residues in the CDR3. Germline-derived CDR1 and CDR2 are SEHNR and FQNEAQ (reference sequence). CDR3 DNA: TGTGCCAGCAGCCTTAGTTTGGGGACAGATCACAATGAGCAGTTCTTC. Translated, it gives CASSLSLGTDHNEQFF.

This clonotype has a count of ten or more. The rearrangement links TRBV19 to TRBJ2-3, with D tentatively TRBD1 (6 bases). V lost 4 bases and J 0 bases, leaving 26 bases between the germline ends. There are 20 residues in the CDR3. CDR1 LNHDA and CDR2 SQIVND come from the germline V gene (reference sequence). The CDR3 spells CASSTPGTGTPTASTDTQYF. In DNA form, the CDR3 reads TGTGCCAGTAGTACCCCGGGGACCGGGACACCCACCGCTAGCACAGATACGCAGTATTTT.

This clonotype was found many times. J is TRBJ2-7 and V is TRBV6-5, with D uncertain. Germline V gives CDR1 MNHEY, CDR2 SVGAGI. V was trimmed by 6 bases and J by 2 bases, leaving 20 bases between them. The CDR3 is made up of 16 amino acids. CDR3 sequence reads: CASRPAPLDAPYEQYF. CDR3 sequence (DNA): TGTGCCAGCAGACCGGCCCCGTTGGACGCACCCTACGAGCAGTACTTC.

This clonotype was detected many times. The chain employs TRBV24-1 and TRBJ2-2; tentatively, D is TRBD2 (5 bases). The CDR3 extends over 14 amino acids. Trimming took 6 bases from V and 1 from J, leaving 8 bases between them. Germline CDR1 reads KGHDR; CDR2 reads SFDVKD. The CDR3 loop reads CATSPEVNTGELFF. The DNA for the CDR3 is TGTGCCACCAGTCCGGAGGTGAACACCGGGGAGCTGTTTTTT.

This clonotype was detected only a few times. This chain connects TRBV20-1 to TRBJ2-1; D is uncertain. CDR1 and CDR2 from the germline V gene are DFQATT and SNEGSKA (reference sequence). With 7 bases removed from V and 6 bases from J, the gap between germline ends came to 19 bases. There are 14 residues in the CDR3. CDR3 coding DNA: TGCAGTGGGTCTAGGGTTTTGGAATTCAATGAGCAGTTCTTC. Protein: CSGSRVLEFNEQFF.

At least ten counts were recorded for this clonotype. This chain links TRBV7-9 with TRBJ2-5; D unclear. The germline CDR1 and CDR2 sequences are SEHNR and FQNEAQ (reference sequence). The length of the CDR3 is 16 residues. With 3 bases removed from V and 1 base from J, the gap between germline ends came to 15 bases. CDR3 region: CASSFPSTQSQETQYF. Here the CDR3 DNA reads TGTGCCAGCAGCTTCCCCTCGACTCAATCCCAAGAGACCCAGTACTTC.

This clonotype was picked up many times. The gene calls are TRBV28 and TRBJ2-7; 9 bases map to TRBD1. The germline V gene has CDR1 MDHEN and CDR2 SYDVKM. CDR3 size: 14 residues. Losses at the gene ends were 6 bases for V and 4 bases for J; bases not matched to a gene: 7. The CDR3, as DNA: TGTGCCAGCAGCCAAGCGGGACAGGGATACGAGCAGTACTTC. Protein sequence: CASSQAGQGYEQYF.

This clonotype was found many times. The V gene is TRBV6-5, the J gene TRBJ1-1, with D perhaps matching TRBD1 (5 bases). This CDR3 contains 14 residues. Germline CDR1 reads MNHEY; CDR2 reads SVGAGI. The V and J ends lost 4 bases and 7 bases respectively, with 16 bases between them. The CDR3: CASSSPGPPSEAFF. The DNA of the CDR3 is TGTGCCAGCAGTTCCCCGGGACCCCCGAGTGAAGCTTTCTTT.

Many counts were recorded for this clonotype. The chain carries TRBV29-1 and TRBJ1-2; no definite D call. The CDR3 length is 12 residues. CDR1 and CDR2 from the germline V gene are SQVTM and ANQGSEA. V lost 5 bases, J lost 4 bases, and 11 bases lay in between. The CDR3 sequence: CSVSSSPYGYTF. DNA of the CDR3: TGCAGCGTTTCTTCTTCCCCCTATGGCTACACCTTC. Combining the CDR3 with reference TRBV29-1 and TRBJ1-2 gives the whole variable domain SAVISQKPSRDICQRGTSLTIQCQVDSQVTMMFWYRQQPGQSLTLIATANQGSEATYESGFVIDKFPISRPNLTFSTLTVSNMSPEDSSIYLCSVSSSPYGYTFGSGTRLTVV.

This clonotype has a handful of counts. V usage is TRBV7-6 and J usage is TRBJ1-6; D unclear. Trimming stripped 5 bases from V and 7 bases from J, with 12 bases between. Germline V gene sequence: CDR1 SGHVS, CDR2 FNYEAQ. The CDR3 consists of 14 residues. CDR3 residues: CASSPLDGNSPLHF. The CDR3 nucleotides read TGTGCCAGCAGCCCCCTGGACGGGAATTCACCCCTCCACTTT.

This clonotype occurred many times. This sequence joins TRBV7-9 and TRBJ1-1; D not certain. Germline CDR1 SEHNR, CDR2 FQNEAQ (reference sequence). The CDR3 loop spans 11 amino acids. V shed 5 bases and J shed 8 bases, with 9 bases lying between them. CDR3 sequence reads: CASSNSGEAFF. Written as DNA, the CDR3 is TGTGCCAGCAGCAATTCGGGCGAAGCTTTCTTT.

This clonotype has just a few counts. CDR3 in amino acids: CASSPPGALSYNEQFF. CDR3 nucleotide sequence: TGTGCCAGCAGCCCCCCCGGGGCCCTATCCTACAATGAGCAGTTCTTC. The chain combines TRBV11-3 with TRBJ2-1; perhaps D is TRBD1 or TRBD2 (5 bases each). CDR1 and CDR2 from the germline V gene are SGHNT and YENEEA. The CDR3 contains 16 residues. Trimming pared 5 bases from V and 1 base from J, leaving 15 bases between. The full variable domain, completed using reference TRBV11-3 and TRBJ2-1, is EAGVVQSPRYKIIEKKQPVAFWCNPISGHNTLYWYLQNLGQGPELLIRYENEEAVDDSQLPKDRFSAERLKGVDSTLKIQPAELGDSAVYLCASSPPGALSYNEQFFGPGTRLTVL.

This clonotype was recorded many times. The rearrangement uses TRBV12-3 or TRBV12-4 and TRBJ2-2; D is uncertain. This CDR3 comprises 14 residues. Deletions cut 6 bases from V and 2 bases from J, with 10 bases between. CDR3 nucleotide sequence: TGTGCCAGCAGGCCCCGTGGAAACACCGGGGAGCTGTTTTTT. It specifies CASRPRGNTGELFF.

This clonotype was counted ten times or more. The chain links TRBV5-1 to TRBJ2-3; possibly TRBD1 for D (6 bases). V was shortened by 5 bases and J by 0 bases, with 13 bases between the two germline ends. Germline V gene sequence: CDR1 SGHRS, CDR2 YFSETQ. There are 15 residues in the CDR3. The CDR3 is CASRLQGTSTDTQYF. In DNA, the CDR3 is TGCGCCAGCAGACTACAGGGTACCAGCACAGATACGCAGTATTTT. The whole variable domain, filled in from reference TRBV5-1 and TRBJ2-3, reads KAGVTQTPRYLIKTRGQQVTLSCSPISGHRSVSWYQQTPGQGLQFLFEYFSETQRNKGNFPGRFSGRQFSNSRSEMNVSTLELGDSALYLCASRLQGTSTDTQYFGPGTRLTVL.